The 19 T cell receptor beta chains below were found in one sample sequenced in a study of graft-versus-host responses after intestinal transplantation. Sequenced by immunoSEQ multiplex PCR; TCRdb stores in-frame clones only, minus some. The profile shows some 4,000 clones, 75% to 90% of them singletons. Noted time point: postoperative day 105 after intestinal transplantation (dayNNNN = postoperative day). Processing of graft tissue released intraepithelial and lamina propria lymphocytes. The sample consisted of ileum tissue, taken 105 days after intestinal transplantation. These receptors were taken from a human patient who received an intestinal transplant, so some T cells may come from the graft donor.

This chain connects TRBV18 to TRBJ1-1; D not resolved. CDR1 and CDR2 (germline): KGHSH, LQKENI. Between the trimmed V and J ends, which lost 0 bases and 1 base, there was a span of 0 bases. This CDR3 comprises 12 residues. The DNA for the CDR3 is TGTGCCAGCTCACCACCGAACACTGAAGCTTTCTTT. Translating gives CASSPPNTEAFF.

As regards this clone: Sequence at one end of the junction differs from germline and may be a read error. The rearrangement uses TRBV25-1 and TRBJ2-7; 14 bases align to TRBD2. Germline assignment: CDR1 MGHDK and CDR2 SYGVNS. The CDR3 length is 15 residues. CDR3 DNA: TGTACCAGCAGTGAGGGGACTAGCGGGAGCCACGAGCAGTACTTC. Residues: CTSSEGTSGSHEQYF.

The gene calls are TRBV27 and TRBJ1-1; 10 positions match TRBD1. V trimming: 5 bases; J trimming: 0 bases; junction bases outside the gene matches: 3. The germline CDR1 and CDR2 sequences are MNHEY and SMNVEV (reference sequence). The CDR3 is 15 residues long. The CDR3 here is CASSPGTGVNTEAFF. DNA for the CDR3: TGTGCCAGCAGTCCCGGGACAGGGGTGAACACTGAAGCTTTCTTT.

V gene TRBV7-9 combines with J gene TRBJ1-1, with D hard to call. The length of the CDR3 is 11 residues. Germline CDR1 reads SEHNR; CDR2 reads FQNEAQ (reference sequence). Trimming shortened V by 10 bases and J by 1 base, and 7 bases separated the two germline ends. The CDR3: CATYKNTEAFF. The CDR3 coding sequence is TGTGCCACATACAAGAACACTGAAGCTTTCTTT.

The chain combines TRBV23-1 with TRBJ1-5, with 7 positions matching TRBD1. TRBV23-1 is flagged as an ORF with uncertain function. This CDR3 contains 16 residues. V was pared by 2 bases and J by 0 bases, with 4 bases of the junction left unmatched. The DNA for the CDR3 is TGCGCCAGCAGTCAAACGGGACAGTATAGCAATCAGCCCCAGCATTTT. Its translation is CASSQTGQYSNQPQHF.

The chain links TRBV4-1 to TRBJ2-7; no definite D call. Germline CDR1 reads MGHRA; CDR2 reads YSYEKL. This CDR3 region has 13 residues. V lost 0 bases and J 4 bases, leaving 7 bases between the germline ends. The CDR3 spells CASSQDEQYEQYF. In DNA form, the CDR3 reads TGCGCCAGCAGCCAAGACGAGCAGTACGAGCAGTACTTC.

This chain connects TRBV6-1 to TRBJ2-1; possible D gene TRBD1, 5 bases. The V gene's germline CDR1 is MNHNS and CDR2 SASEGT. There are 12 residues in the CDR3. Trimming pared 3 bases from V and 7 bases from J, leaving 7 bases between. The CDR3 DNA reads TGTGCCAGCAGTGACAGGGTTAATGAGCAGTTCTTC. This translates into CASSDRVNEQFF.

The CDR3 DNA is TGTGCCAGCAGTTCCGATTGGGGCACAGATACGCAGTATTTT. Translation gives CASSSDWGTDTQYF. The rearrangement links TRBV6-5 to TRBJ2-3; D is ambiguous. CDR1 and CDR2 from the germline V gene are MNHEY and SVGAGI. Trimming took 4 bases from V and 1 from J, leaving 9 bases between them. This CDR3 has 14 amino acids.

The CDR3 here is CASRLGQNEQFF. Here the CDR3 DNA reads TGTGCCAGCAGATTAGGGCAGAATGAGCAGTTCTTC. This chain links TRBV2 with TRBJ2-1; no firm D call. This CDR3 comprises 12 residues. Per the germline V gene, CDR1 is SNHLY and CDR2 is FYNNEI. Trimming removed 6 bases from V and 7 bases from J, with 10 bases in between.

V usage is TRBV5-6 and J usage is TRBJ2-3; no clear D gene. The germline gives CDR1 SGHDT, CDR2 YYEEEE. V lost 0 bases and J lost 4, with 6 bases in between. This CDR3 region has 13 residues. This CDR3 is CASSLARPDTQYF. CDR3 DNA sequence: TGTGCCAGCAGCTTGGCCAGGCCAGATACGCAGTATTTT.

The gene calls are TRBV4-3 and TRBJ1-5; D unclear. V lost 0 bases, J lost 2 bases, and 11 bases lay in between. CDR3 size: 16 residues. Germline V gene lookup returns CDR1 LGHNA and CDR2 YSLEER. In DNA, the CDR3 is TGCGCCAGCAGCCAAGATAATTGGGTCGGCAATCAGCCCCAGCATTTT. Encoded protein: CASSQDNWVGNQPQHF.

V is TRBV5-6 and J is TRBJ2-7; D is possibly TRBD2 (5 bases). Germline CDR1 SGHDT, CDR2 YYEEEE. V shed 3 bases and J shed 2 bases, with 9 bases lying between them. The CDR3 is 13 amino acids. The CDR3 here is CASSSRETYEQYF. Here the CDR3 DNA reads TGTGCCAGCAGCTCGAGGGAGACCTACGAGCAGTACTTC. The full variable domain, in which reference TRBV5-6 and TRBJ2-7 provide the parts outside the CDR3, is DAGVTQSPTHLIKTRGQQVTLRCSPKSGHDTVSWYQQALGQGPQFIFQYYEEEERQRGNFPDRFSGHQFPNYSSELNVNALLLGDSALYLCASSSRETYEQYFGPGTRLTVT.

The chain has TRBV27 and TRBJ2-3; 9 bases are shared with TRBD1. The CDR3 spans 16 residues. V was clipped by 2 bases and J by 0 bases; unmatched bases: 3. The germline gives CDR1 MNHEY, CDR2 SMNVEV (reference sequence). The CDR3 is CASSLPQGASTDTQYF. The CDR3 DNA sequence: TGTGCCAGCAGTTTACCACAGGGGGCTAGCACAGATACGCAGTATTTT.

The chain recombines TRBV2 with TRBJ2-2; D possibly matches TRBD1 or TRBD2 (5 bases each). The germline V and J ends were trimmed by 6 bases and 5 bases, with 7 bases remaining between them. The V gene's germline CDR1 is SNHLY and CDR2 FYNNEI. CDR3 length: 12 residues. The CDR3 sequence is CASRWGTGELFF. CDR3 bases: TGTGCCAGCAGGTGGGGGACCGGGGAGCTGTTTTTT.

The chain uses TRBV11-2 and TRBJ1-1; no clear D. The ends were cut back, 3 bases at V and 7 bases at J, with 9 bases in the middle. Germline lookup yields CDR1 SGHAT and CDR2 FQNNGV. CDR3 length equals 12 residues. The CDR3 DNA is TGTGCCAGCAGCTTCGGAATCAGTGAAGCTTTCTTT. Protein: CASSFGISEAFF.

The V gene is TRBV6-1, the J gene TRBJ2-3; 10 nucleotides agree with TRBD2. The CDR3 totals 15 residues. Germline values: CDR1 MNHNS, CDR2 SASEGT. The J segment lost 4 bases and the V segment lost 1 base, leaving 2 bases of the junction unmatched. As DNA, the CDR3 is TGTGCCAGCAGTGAAGAACTAGCGGGACCAGATACGCAGTATTTT. Translating gives CASSEELAGPDTQYF.

The chain carries TRBV6-5 and TRBJ2-1; TRBD2 might be the D (7 bases). CDR1 is MNHEY and CDR2 is SVGAGI in the germline V gene. Between the trimmed V and J ends, which lost 2 bases and 7 bases, there was a span of 15 bases. This CDR3 region has 15 residues. CDR3 bases: TGTGCCAGCAGTTACGGGGAGGGGACACGGAATGAGCAGTTCTTC. Residues: CASSYGEGTRNEQFF.

The chain recombines TRBV11-2 with TRBJ1-1; D is possibly TRBD1 (5 bases). The CDR3 has 16 residues. Germline assignment: CDR1 SGHAT and CDR2 FQNNGV. V lost 2 bases and J lost 5, with 18 bases in between. In DNA form, the CDR3 reads TGTGCCAGCAGCTTACTGTCGGGCTCGGGGGTGACTGAAGCTTTCTTT. This encodes CASSLLSGSGVTEAFF.

This clone has just a few counts. V gene TRBV6-5 combines with J gene TRBJ2-7, with 9 bases fitting TRBD2. Unmatched junction bases numbered 0, after V lost 0 bases and J lost 0 bases. This CDR3 is built from 15 residues. CDR1 MNHEY and CDR2 SVGAGI come from the germline V gene. This chain's CDR3 is CASSYSSGGSYEQYF. The CDR3 bases are TGTGCCAGCAGTTACTCTAGCGGGGGCTCCTACGAGCAGTACTTC.